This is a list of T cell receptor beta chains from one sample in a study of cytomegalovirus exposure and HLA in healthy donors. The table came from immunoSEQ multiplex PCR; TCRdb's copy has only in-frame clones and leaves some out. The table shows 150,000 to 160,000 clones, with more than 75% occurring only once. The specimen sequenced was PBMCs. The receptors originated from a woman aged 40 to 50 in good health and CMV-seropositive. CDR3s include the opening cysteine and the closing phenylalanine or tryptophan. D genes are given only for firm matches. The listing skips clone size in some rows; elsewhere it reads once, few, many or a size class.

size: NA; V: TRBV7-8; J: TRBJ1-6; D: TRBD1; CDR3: CASSPFTGAGNSPLHF; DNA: TGTGCCAGCAGCCCCTTCACAGGGGCCGGGAATTCACCCCTCCACTTT
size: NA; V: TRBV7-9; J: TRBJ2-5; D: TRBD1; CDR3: CASSPGQGRETQYF; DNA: TGTGCCAGCAGCCCCGGACAGGGAAGGGAGACCCAGTACTTC
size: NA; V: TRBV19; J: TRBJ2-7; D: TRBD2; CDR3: CAGSIGTSGTSSYEQYF; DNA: TGTGCCGGTAGTATCGGGACTAGCGGTACGAGCTCCTACGAGCAGTACTTC
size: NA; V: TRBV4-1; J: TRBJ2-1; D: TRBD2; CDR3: CASSQWGSGASSYNEQFF; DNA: TGCGCCAGCAGCCAGTGGGGTAGCGGGGCGAGCTCCTACAATGAGCAGTTCTTC
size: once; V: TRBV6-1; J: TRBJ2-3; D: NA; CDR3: CASRFGVRTDTQYF; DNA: TGTGCCAGCAGGTTCGGGGTTCGCACAGATACGCAGTATTTT
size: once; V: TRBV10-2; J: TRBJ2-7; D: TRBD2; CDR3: CASSGLGLAGLLYYEQYF; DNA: TGCGCCAGCAGTGGTTTGGGACTAGCGGGCCTACTGTACTACGAGCAGTACTTC
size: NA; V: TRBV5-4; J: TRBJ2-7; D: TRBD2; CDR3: CASSSFGAGVVEQYF; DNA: TGTGCCAGCAGCTCCTTTGGGGCGGGAGTCGTCGAGCAGTACTTC
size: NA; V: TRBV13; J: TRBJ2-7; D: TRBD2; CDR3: CASSSLAGSYEQYF; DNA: TGTGCCAGCAGCTCCCTAGCGGGATCCTACGAGCAGTACTTC
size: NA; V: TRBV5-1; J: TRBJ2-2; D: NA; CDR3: CASSSQQGTGELFF; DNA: TGCGCCAGCAGCTCTCAGCAGGGAACCGGGGAGCTGTTTTTT
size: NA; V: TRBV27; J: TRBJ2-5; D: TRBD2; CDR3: CARPLTRTSGRYQETQYF; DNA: TGTGCCAGACCTCTAACGAGGACTAGCGGGAGGTACCAAGAGACCCAGTACTTC
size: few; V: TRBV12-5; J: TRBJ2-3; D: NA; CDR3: CASGLVGDTQYF; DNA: TGTGCTAGTGGTTTGGTCGGGGATACGCAGTATTTT
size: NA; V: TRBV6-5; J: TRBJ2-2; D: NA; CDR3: CASRVSHRTGELFF; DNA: TGTGCCAGCAGGGTTAGCCATAGGACCGGGGAGCTGTTTTTT
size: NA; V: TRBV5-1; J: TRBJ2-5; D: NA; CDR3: CASSLGTVTGTQYF; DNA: TGCGCCAGCAGCTTGGGGACAGTCACCGGGACCCAGTACTTC
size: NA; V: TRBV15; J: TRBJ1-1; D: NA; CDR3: CATSRDRSGVNTEAFF; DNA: TGTGCCACCAGCAGAGATAGATCGGGTGTGAACACTGAAGCTTTCTTT
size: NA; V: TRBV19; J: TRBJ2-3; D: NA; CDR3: CASSMTTSDTQYF; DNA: TGTGCCAGTAGTATGACAACGTCAGATACGCAGTATTTT
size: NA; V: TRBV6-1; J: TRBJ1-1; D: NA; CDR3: CASSTGTEAFF; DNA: TGTGCCAGCAGCACAGGGACTGAAGCTTTCTTT
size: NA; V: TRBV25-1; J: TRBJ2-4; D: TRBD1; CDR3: CASSGQGTKNIQYF; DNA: TGTGCCAGCAGTGGACAGGGAACCAAAAACATTCAGTACTTC
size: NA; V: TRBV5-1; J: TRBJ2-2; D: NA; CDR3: CASKEGPASGELFF; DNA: TGCGCCAGCAAGGAGGGGCCTGCATCGGGGGAGCTGTTTTTT
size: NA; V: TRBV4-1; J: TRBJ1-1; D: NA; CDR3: CASSEQGEAEAFF; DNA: TGCGCCAGCAGCGAACAGGGAGAGGCTGAAGCTTTCTTT
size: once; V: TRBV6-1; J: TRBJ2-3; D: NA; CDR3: CASRLVVTDTQYF; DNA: TGTGCCAGCAGATTGGTAGTCACAGATACGCAGTATTTT
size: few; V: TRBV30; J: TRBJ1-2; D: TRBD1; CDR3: CAWSVRPTGSNYGYTF; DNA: TGTGCCTGGAGTGTACGCCCGACAGGGTCTAACTATGGCTACACCTTC
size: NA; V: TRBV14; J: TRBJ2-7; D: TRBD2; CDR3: CASSQESGNGRIYEQYF; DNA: TGTGCCAGCAGCCAAGAGTCGGGAAACGGGAGGATCTACGAGCAGTACTTC
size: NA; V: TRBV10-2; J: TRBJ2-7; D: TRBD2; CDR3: CASLAGGGEQYF; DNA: TGCGCCAGCTTAGCGGGAGGGGGCGAGCAGTACTTC
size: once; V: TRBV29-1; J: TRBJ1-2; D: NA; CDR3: CSVERGGVGYGYTF; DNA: TGCAGCGTTGAACGGGGGGGGGTTGGGTATGGCTACACCTTC
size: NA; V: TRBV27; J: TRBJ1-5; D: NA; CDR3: CASSFQGHQPQHF; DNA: TGTGCCAGCAGTTTCCAGGGGCATCAGCCCCAGCATTTT
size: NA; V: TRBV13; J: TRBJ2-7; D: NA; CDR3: CASSLPFGGVAYEQYF; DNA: TGTGCCAGCAGCTTACCATTCGGAGGGGTGGCCTACGAGCAGTACTTC
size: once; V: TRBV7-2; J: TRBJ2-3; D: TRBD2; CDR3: CASSLVAGAGTDTQYF; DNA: TGTGCCAGCAGCTTAGTGGCGGGAGCTGGAACAGATACGCAGTATTTT
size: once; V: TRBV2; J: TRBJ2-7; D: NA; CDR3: CASSAEPIYEQYF; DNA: TGTGCCAGCTCGGCGGAACCTATCTACGAGCAGTACTTC
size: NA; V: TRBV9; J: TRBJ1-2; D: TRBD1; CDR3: CASSVEGTGGNYGYTF; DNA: TGTGCCAGCAGCGTAGAAGGGACAGGGGGTAACTATGGCTACACCTTC
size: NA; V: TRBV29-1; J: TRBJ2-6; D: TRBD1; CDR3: CSVGTPTAGGLTGANVLTF; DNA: TGCAGCGTTGGAACCCCCACGGCAGGGGGCCTTACTGGGGCCAACGTCCTGACTTTC
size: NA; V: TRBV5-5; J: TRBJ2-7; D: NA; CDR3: CASSRPGQGIAGVEEQYF; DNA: TGTGCCAGCAGCCGACCGGGACAGGGAATAGCGGGAGTGGAAGAGCAGTACTTC
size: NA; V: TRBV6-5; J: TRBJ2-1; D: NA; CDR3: CASSFIAEAPDEQFF; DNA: TGTGCCAGCAGTTTTATAGCGGAAGCCCCGGATGAGCAGTTCTTC
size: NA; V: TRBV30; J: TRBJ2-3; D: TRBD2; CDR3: CAWSVLAGATDTQYF; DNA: TGTGCCTGGAGTGTACTAGCGGGAGCGACAGATACGCAGTATTTT
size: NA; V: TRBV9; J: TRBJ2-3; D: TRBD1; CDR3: CASSAGQGVAPSFTQYF; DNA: TGTGCCAGCAGCGCCGGACAGGGGGTAGCACCTTCCTTTACGCAGTATTTT
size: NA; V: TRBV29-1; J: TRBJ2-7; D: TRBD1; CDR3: CSVILGTGSNEQYF; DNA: TGCAGCGTTATTCTAGGGACAGGGTCAAACGAGCAGTACTTC
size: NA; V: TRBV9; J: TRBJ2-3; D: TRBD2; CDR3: CASSNTEAGTLGVGQYF; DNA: TGTGCCAGCAGCAATACCGAAGCGGGGACGCTTGGGGTGGGGCAGTATTTT
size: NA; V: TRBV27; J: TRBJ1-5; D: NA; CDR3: CASSLWVGQPQHF; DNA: TGTGCCAGCAGTTTGTGGGTCGGGCAGCCCCAGCATTTT
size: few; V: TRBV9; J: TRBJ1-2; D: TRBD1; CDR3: CASSAGQGGYGYTF; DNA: TGTGCCAGCAGCGCCGGACAGGGAGGCTATGGCTACACCTTC
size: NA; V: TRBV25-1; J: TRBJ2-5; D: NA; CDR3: CASSGGAGGETQYF; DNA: TGTGCCAGCAGTGGTGGGGCCGGTGGGGAGACCCAGTACTTC
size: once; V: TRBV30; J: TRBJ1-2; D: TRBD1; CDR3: CAWSTGGQSVSTF; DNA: TGTGCCTGGAGTACCGGGGGACAGAGCGTTTCCACCTTC